A selection of T cell receptor beta chains follows, all from one sample in a study of blood T cell repertoires in COVID-19. Here immunoSEQ multiplex PCR was the method, and the copy in TCRdb shows in-frame clones only, minus some. Counted here are 230,000 or so clones, 75% to 90% occurring once; the ten biggest clones make up roughly 5%. The source material was peripheral blood. The source is a human donor in a cohort sampled during active COVID-19. Both conserved end residues are part of each CDR3. D genes are given only for firm matches. Where a row states a size, it is once, few, many or the class of an expanded clone; other rows omit it.

v_gene,abundance,j_gene,d_gene,CDR3nt,CDR3aa
TRBV9,NA,TRBJ1-2,NA,TGTGCCAGCAGCGTAGGGGGCAGGGGAATAGGTGGCTACACCTTC,CASSVGGRGIGGYTF
TRBV28,once,TRBJ1-5,NA,TGTGCCAGTTCGGGAGACAAAAATCAGCCCCAGCATTTT,CASSGDKNQPQHF
TRBV7-2,NA,TRBJ1-3,TRBD1,TGTGCCAGCAGCTTAGATCAGGGGGCTCGAAACACCATATATTTT,CASSLDQGARNTIYF
TRBV6-5,NA,TRBJ1-2,NA,TGTGCCAGCAGTCCCCGGGGAGCGGACTATGGCTACACCTTC,CASSPRGADYGYTF
TRBV28,few,TRBJ1-1,TRBD1,TGTGCCAGCAGTTTAAGGAGGGACAGGACCATGAACACTGAAGCTTTCTTT,CASSLRRDRTMNTEAFF
TRBV7-2,NA,TRBJ1-2,TRBD1,TGTGCCAGCAGCTTAGGGGGGGGACAGGGAGTAGAAGGCTACACCTTC,CASSLGGGQGVEGYTF
TRBV7-9,NA,TRBJ2-5,TRBD1,TGTGCCAGCAGCTTGCCGCAGGGGGCGAGAGCTTCATCGACCCAGTACTTC,CASSLPQGARASSTQYF
TRBV6-2/TRBV6-3,NA,TRBJ1-1,NA,TGTGCCAGCAGTTACGGAGGGAACACTGAAGCTTTCTTT,CASSYGGNTEAFF
TRBV18,NA,TRBJ2-6,TRBD2,TGTGCCAGCTCACCCACTAGCGGCGAGGGCGTCCTGACTTTC,CASSPTSGEGVLTF
TRBV14,NA,TRBJ2-3,TRBD2,TGTGCCAGCAGCCGTCGGACTAGAGAGAGCACAGATACGCAGTATTTT,CASSRRTRESTDTQYF
TRBV7-9,NA,TRBJ2-7,NA,TGTGCCAGCAGCCTCGCCCATTTGAGTGAGCAGTACTTC,CASSLAHLSEQYF
TRBV4-3,NA,TRBJ2-7,TRBD1,TGCGCCAGCAGCCAAAGTCCGGGACAGACCTACGAGCAGTACTTC,CASSQSPGQTYEQYF
TRBV2,NA,TRBJ2-1,NA,TGTGCCAGCAGTGAACTGGGGTCTAGCGTCTACAATGAGCAGTTCTTC,CASSELGSSVYNEQFF
TRBV30,NA,TRBJ2-7,TRBD1,TGTGCCTGGGGCCGGGACAGGTTCGAGCAGTACTTC,CAWGRDRFEQYF
TRBV3-1/TRBV3-2,NA,TRBJ2-7,TRBD2,TGTGCCAGCAGCCAACGGGACTACACGGATTACGAGCAGTACTTC,CASSQRDYTDYEQYF
TRBV7-9,NA,TRBJ1-1,NA,TGTGCCAGCAGCTTCGGCGGACTAACTGAAGCTTTCTTT,CASSFGGLTEAFF
TRBV5-1,NA,TRBJ1-2,NA,TGCGCCAGCAGCCCGGACCTGGGGGCCCGTCTCTCGGGCTACACCTTC,CASSPDLGARLSGYTF
TRBV10-3,NA,TRBJ2-7,NA,TGTGCCATCAGTGCTTCAGGGTCGCCCGAGCAGTACTTC,CAISASGSPEQYF